The source of this T cell receptor (beta chain) is a study of T cell responses to AZD1222 COVID-19 vaccine. This CDR3 region has 15 residues. CDR1 is MGHRA, CDR2 YSYEKL, per germline. Trimming left V 4 bases short and J 1 base short, with 11 bases between. Study-level results: Researchers report vaccine-associated CD4 TCRs spanning spike, with dominance at 160-218 and 743-854. Scientists sampled the repertoires only once the peak T cell response had passed. Rises in breadth and depth of Spike-specific TCRs came after two AZD1222 doses.

On this clone: Its antigen is as yet unknown.

Assay: immunoSEQ multiplex PCR; the TCRdb copy retains only in-frame clones and omits some. The sample includes about 170,000 clones, roughly 92% seen only once; the top ten take more than 1.5%. Sample: peripheral blood, taken on day 0 of AZD1222 vaccination. The sequence was collected from an adult in good health. The chain joins TRBV4-1 to TRBJ1-3, with a weak D call TRBD1 (5 bases). The CDR3 DNA is TGCGCCAGCAGCCCCCTCGCAGGGTCTGGAAACACCATATATTTT. Protein product: CASSPLAGSGNTIYF.